The clone carrying this TCR beta chain was seen at least ten times. The data were produced by immunoSEQ multiplex PCR, yet TCRdb's version contains in-frame clones alone and is incomplete. The table lists approximately 400,000 clones, roughly 92% of them singletons, with around 0.94% in the top ten. Trimming pared 5 bases from V and 6 bases from J, leaving 12 bases between. The CDR3 consists of 13 residues. CDR1 and CDR2 from the germline V gene are SEHNR and FQNEAQ (reference sequence). This sample is part of a study of blood T cell repertoires in COVID-19. Study-wide context: PBMCs, B-cell-depleted T cells, or T cells provided the cDNA or gDNA that made up the material.

The material sequenced was PBMCs or T cells enriched from blood (not recorded which). The chain carries TRBV7-9 and TRBJ2-3; tentatively, D is TRBD1 (6 bases). The sequence derives from a woman between 35 and 50 years old who had been exposed to COVID-19. CDR3 sequence reads: CASSRTGPDTQYF. CDR3 DNA sequence: TGTGCCAGCAGCCGCACAGGGCCCGATACGCAGTATTTT.